This passage covers 24 T cell receptor beta chains from one sample sequenced in a study of CD8 T cells in Susac syndrome (dated by TCRdb to about 2019). Library preparation was by the immunoSEQ multiplex PCR assay. RNA was extracted using the RNeasy kit, and roughly 0.5 to 1 ug of the RNA was reverse transcribed with random hexamers. Clones were called with MiXCR by TCRdb after fastp trimmed the public reads at Q25, and only in-frame beta chains were retained. Each record represents a unique CDR3 protein, reported with the most common genes and DNA among its rows. The sample data list 250,000 to 350,000 distinct CDR3 sequences, and roughly 81% of these were observed just once. Over 0.095% of the sample belongs to the ten largest clones. Sequencing was carried out using CD8+ T cells from PBMCs. Every receptor here comes from a human donor with multiple sclerosis.

V and J are TRBV27 and TRBJ1-6; D remains unclear. CDR1 MNHEY and CDR2 SMNVEV come from the germline V gene (reference sequence). V dropped 7 bases and J dropped 0 bases, with 10 bases sitting between them. The CDR3 totals 15 residues. As DNA, the CDR3 is TGTGCCAGCACCCTGGGGAGCTCCTATAATTCACCCCTCCACTTT. Translation: CASTLGSSYNSPLHF.

In its sample, this clonotype was seen a few times. The rearrangement joins TRBV7-9 to TRBJ2-1; D possibly uses TRBD1 or TRBD2 (5 bases each). The CDR3 is 13 residues long. V lost 5 bases and J lost 6, with 11 bases in between. From germline, CDR1 is SEHNR and CDR2 FQNEAQ (reference sequence). The CDR3 coding sequence is TGTGCCAGCAGCCCGCCTGGGGGCAATGAGCAGTTCTTC. It translates to CASSPPGGNEQFF.

This chain joins TRBV7-9 and TRBJ2-7, with 9 bases that match TRBD1. Trimming took 3 bases from V and 5 from J; bases not matched to a gene: 8. Germline V gene lookup returns CDR1 SEHNR and CDR2 FQNEAQ (reference sequence). The CDR3 loop spans 15 amino acids. CDR3 protein: CASSFRTGDPHEQYF. The CDR3 nucleotides are TGTGCCAGCAGCTTCCGGACAGGGGACCCCCACGAGCAGTACTTC. Looking up the rest from reference TRBV7-9 and TRBJ2-7 gives the full variable domain: DTGVSQNPRHKITKRGQNVTFRCDPISEHNRLYWYRQTLGQGPEFLTYFQNEAQLEKSRLLSDRFSAERPKGSFSTLEIQRTEQGDSAMYLCASSFRTGDPHEQYFGPGTRLTVT.

The genes are TRBV30 and TRBJ1-3; D is unclear. Deletions cut 4 bases from V and 2 bases from J, with 24 bases between. This CDR3 spans 18 amino acids. Germline V CDR1 and CDR2: GTSNPN, SVGIG (reference sequence). The CDR3 DNA follows: TGTGCCTGGAAGGGTGTGTCAGGCCAGGCGGCGGCTGGAAACACCATATATTTT. It yields the protein CAWKGVSGQAAAGNTIYF. Looking up the rest from reference TRBV30 and TRBJ1-3 gives the full variable domain: SQTIHQWPATLVQPVGSPLSLECTVEGTSNPNLYWYRQAAGRGLQLLFYSVGIGQISSEVPQNLSASRPQDRQFILSSKKLLLSDSGFYLCAWKGVSGQAAAGNTIYFGEGSWLTVV.

The rearrangement links TRBV20-1 to TRBJ2-7, with D perhaps TRBD1 or TRBD2 (5 bases each). V was pared by 0 bases and J by 4 bases, with 13 bases between. CDR1 and CDR2 (germline): DFQATT, SNEGSKA (reference sequence). The CDR3 has 14 amino acids. The CDR3 spells CSAREGPHLYEQYF. Written as DNA, the CDR3 is TGCAGTGCTAGAGAGGGACCGCATCTTTACGAGCAGTACTTC.

CDR3: CASSYSGPYEQYF. Here the CDR3 DNA reads TGTGCCAGCAGTTACTCTGGGCCCTACGAGCAGTACTTC. The chain combines TRBV6-5 with TRBJ2-7; D unresolved. With 0 bases removed from V and 2 bases from J, the gap between germline ends came to 5 bases. Germline CDR1 MNHEY, CDR2 SVGAGI. This CDR3 contains 13 residues.

This clonotype was seen only a few times. This chain connects TRBV7-3 to TRBJ2-1; 12 nucleotides agree with TRBD2. The trim removed 5 bases at V and 8 bases at J, leaving 7 bases unmatched. Germline V gene lookup returns CDR1 SGHTA and CDR2 FQGTGA. This CDR3 has 15 amino acids. This CDR3 reads CASSTTSGSRDEQFF. The DNA of the CDR3 is TGTGCCAGCAGCACGACTAGCGGGAGTAGGGATGAGCAGTTCTTC.

The chain is built from TRBV19 and TRBJ2-7, with D possibly matching TRBD2 (5 bases). Germline V gene data show CDR1 as LNHDA and CDR2 as SQIVND (reference sequence). CDR3 size: 11 residues. The V and J ends lost 10 bases and 6 bases respectively, with 13 bases between them. This chain's CDR3 is CATNRGREQYF. In DNA, the CDR3 is TGTGCCACCAATCGAGGGCGCGAGCAGTACTTC. Variable domain in full (rest from reference TRBV19 and TRBJ2-7): DGGITQSPKYLFRKEGQNVTLSCEQNLNHDAMYWYRQDPGQGLRLIYYSQIVNDFQKGDIAEGYSVSREKKESFPLTVTSAQKNPTAFYLCATNRGREQYFGPGTRLTVT.

In this sample, this clonotype turned up once. The chain uses TRBV5-4 and TRBJ2-5, with D possibly being TRBD2 (7 bases). Per the germline V gene, CDR1 is SGHNT and CDR2 is YYREEE (reference sequence). CDR3 length: 14 residues. Trimming removed 10 bases from V and 3 bases from J, with 19 bases in between. The CDR3 DNA reads as TGTGCCGCCGCCCAGGGAGGGGGGGAAGAGACCCAGTACTTC. Amino acid sequence: CAAAQGGGEETQYF. The complete variable domain, with remaining parts taken from reference TRBV5-4 and TRBJ2-5, reads ETGVTQSPTHLIKTRGQQVTLRCSSQSGHNTVSWYQQALGQGPQFIFQYYREEENGRGNFPPRFSGLQFPNYSSELNVNALELDDSALYLCAAAQGGGEETQYFGPGTRLLVL.

This clonotype has just a few counts. V is TRBV9 and J is TRBJ2-1; 13 bases fit TRBD2. The ends lost 4 bases at V and 1 base at J; junction bases unmatched: 11. There are 19 residues in the CDR3. Germline CDR1 and CDR2: SGDLS and YYNGEE. CDR3 loop: CASSLPGLAGEGSYNEQFF. The CDR3 DNA reads TGTGCCAGCAGCTTACCCGGACTAGCGGGAGAGGGGTCCTACAATGAGCAGTTCTTC.

The chain couples TRBV7-2 to TRBJ1-1, with 8 bases matching TRBD1. CDR1 and CDR2 from the germline V gene are SGHTA and FQGNSA. This CDR3 region has 16 residues. The V segment lost 0 bases and the J segment 6 bases; nucleotides outside the gene matches: 9. The CDR3 DNA reads TGTGCCAGCAGCTTAGCGGGCAGGGGGCGCCTGGCTGAAGCTTTCTTT. Protein sequence: CASSLAGRGRLAEAFF.

The V gene is TRBV20-1, the J gene TRBJ2-1; 12 nucleotides align to TRBD1. CDR3 size: 20 residues. V shed 4 bases and J 4 bases; nucleotides not matched to a gene: 20. Germline CDR1 and CDR2: DFQATT and SNEGSKA (reference sequence). CDR3 nucleotides: TGCAGTGCTACGTACTCCGGGACAGGGGGCGAATGGTCGGTATACAATGAGCAGTTCTTC. Translating gives CSATYSGTGGEWSVYNEQFF.

The J gene is TRBJ1-5, the V gene TRBV23-1, with D possibly being TRBD1 (5 bases). TRBV23-1 is placed among ORFs of uncertain function. V lost 0 bases and J lost 2, with 20 bases in between. CDR3 size: 19 residues. CDR3 region: CASSQSCSGQLRRNQPQHF. CDR3 in DNA: TGCGCCAGCAGTCAATCATGCTCGGGGCAGCTCAGGCGCAATCAGCCCCAGCATTTT.

The chain has TRBV20-1 and TRBJ1-2, with a tentative D call TRBD1 (5 bases). V lost 0 bases to trimming and J lost 4 bases, with 15 bases between them. Germline-derived CDR1 and CDR2 are DFQATT and SNEGSKA (reference sequence). The CDR3 loop spans 15 amino acids. CDR3 in DNA: TGCAGTGCTAGAGATCGTGACAGTGGGTTCTATGGCTACACCTTC. Amino acids: CSARDRDSGFYGYTF.

The CDR3 DNA reads as TGTGCCAGCAACCCAGCGGGACCCTCCTACGAGCAGTACTTC. Translation gives CASNPAGPSYEQYF. This chain connects TRBV12-3 or TRBV12-4 to TRBJ2-7, with 7 positions matching TRBD2. The CDR3 extends over 14 amino acids. The V gene end was trimmed by 7 bases and the J gene end by 0 bases; junction bases not matched to a gene: 6.

This chain uses TRBV28 with TRBJ1-1; TRBD1 might be the D (5 bases). V was trimmed by 6 bases and J by 0 bases, leaving 17 bases between them. Germline V gene sequence: CDR1 MDHEN, CDR2 SYDVKM. The CDR3 runs 16 residues. The CDR3 protein is CASSPRGRLMNTEAFF. DNA for the CDR3: TGTGCCAGCAGCCCCCGGGGGAGGTTGATGAACACTGAAGCTTTCTTT.

V gene TRBV30 combines with J gene TRBJ2-1; 7 nucleotides line up with TRBD2. The CDR3 covers 15 residues. Germline-derived CDR1 and CDR2 are GTSNPN and SVGIG (reference sequence). V lost 3 bases, J lost 5 bases, and 10 bases stayed unmatched. The CDR3 sequence is CAWRGLGEGHNEQFF. CDR3 DNA sequence: TGTGCCTGGAGAGGATTGGGGGAGGGACACAATGAGCAGTTCTTC.

This rearrangement joins TRBV7-9 to TRBJ2-1, with 8 bases identical to TRBD2. The CDR3 runs to 18 residues. CDR1 is SEHNR and CDR2 is FQNEAQ in the germline V gene (reference sequence). Trimming at V came to 2 bases and at J to 4 bases, leaving 13 bases not matched to a gene. CDR3 DNA: TGTGCCAGCAGCTTACCCCGGTTGGGCGGGAGGAAGTACAATGAGCAGTTCTTC. It encodes CASSLPRLGGRKYNEQFF.

J is TRBJ2-4 and V is TRBV28; perhaps TRBD2 as D (6 bases). The CDR3 length is 13 residues. Trimming stripped 3 bases from V and 7 bases from J, with 10 bases between. Germline V gives CDR1 MDHEN, CDR2 SYDVKM. CDR3 protein: CASSLAGGNIQYF. The CDR3 DNA reads as TGTGCCAGCAGTTTGGCAGGAGGGAACATTCAGTACTTC.

This clonotype has only one observation. V and J are TRBV28 and TRBJ1-3; a weak D match, TRBD1 (5 bases). The CDR3 loop spans 16 amino acids. V lost 3 bases and J 0 bases, leaving 12 bases between the germline ends. Per germline, CDR1 MDHEN and CDR2 SYDVKM. The CDR3 here is CASSLGGFGSGNTIYF. The DNA of the CDR3 is TGTGCCAGCAGTTTGGGGGGTTTTGGCTCTGGAAACACCATATATTTT.

For this clonotype: At one of its ends the junction is not consistent with the germline gene, which may arise from a read error. The chain couples TRBV20-1 to TRBJ2-1, with D perhaps matching TRBD2 (5 bases). This CDR3 contains 15 residues. CDR1 and CDR2 from the germline V gene are DFQATT and SNEGSKA (reference sequence). CDR3 in amino acids: CSTRALATENNEQFF. Written as DNA, the CDR3 is TGCAGTACTAGAGCCTTAGCAACGGAGAACAATGAGCAGTTCTTC.

This sequence joins TRBV7-8 and TRBJ2-5; a weak D match, TRBD2 (5 bases). Germline CDR1 SGHVS, CDR2 FQNEAQ. Trimming stripped 8 bases from V and 5 bases from J, with 21 bases between. The CDR3 contains 15 residues. Here the CDR3 reads CASASRLTRGETQYF. In DNA form, the CDR3 reads TGTGCCAGCGCCAGTCGACTAACGAGAGGGGAGACCCAGTACTTC.

The V and J genes are TRBV9 and TRBJ2-1; D unclear. Trimming took off 4 bases at V and 8 bases at J, with 16 bases between the two ends. The CDR3 totals 14 residues. Looked up from germline, CDR1 is SGDLS and CDR2 is YYNGEE. Here the CDR3 DNA reads TGTGCCAGCAGCCTCGCCGGTACTAAAGATGAGCAGTTCTTC. Protein product: CASSLAGTKDEQFF.

The CDR3 nucleotides are TGTGCCAGCAGTGTCAGGATCTACGAGCAGTACTTC. Its translation is CASSVRIYEQYF. This chain links TRBV2 with TRBJ2-7; D gene ambiguous. This CDR3 region has 12 residues. Looked up from germline, CDR1 is SNHLY and CDR2 is FYNNEI. Trimming cost V 4 bases and J 3 bases, with 7 bases left between them.